The text below deals with one T cell receptor (beta chain). Original processing notes: Reference gene primer amplification yielded estimated nucleated cell counts. Only in-frame clones appear in the TCRdb table, and some are missing; sequencing was by immunoSEQ multiplex PCR. The D gene and trimming were derived from the DNA, and the V and J assignments and clone size from that table. This sample has about 340,000 clones, with about 90% found just once. Germline V gene lookup returns CDR1 SGDLS and CDR2 YYNGEE. V lost 3 bases and J lost 0; bases outside the gene matches: 7. The CDR3 is made up of 17 amino acids. The data originate from a study of blood T cell repertoires in COVID-19. Study-level information: Some COVID-19 samples were acute and others convalescent; all came from the United States, Italy and Spain. The analysed material was cDNA or gDNA that came from T cells, B-cell-depleted T cells, or PBMCs.

The clonotype comes from a woman aged 18-29 years who had recovered from COVID-19. The chain combines TRBV9 with TRBJ2-1, with 9 bases aligning to TRBD1. The sequenced sample was peripheral blood. The CDR3 is CASSAGTGTSSYNEQFF. Here the CDR3 DNA reads TGTGCCAGCAGCGCAGGGACAGGGACCAGCTCCTACAATGAGCAGTTCTTC.